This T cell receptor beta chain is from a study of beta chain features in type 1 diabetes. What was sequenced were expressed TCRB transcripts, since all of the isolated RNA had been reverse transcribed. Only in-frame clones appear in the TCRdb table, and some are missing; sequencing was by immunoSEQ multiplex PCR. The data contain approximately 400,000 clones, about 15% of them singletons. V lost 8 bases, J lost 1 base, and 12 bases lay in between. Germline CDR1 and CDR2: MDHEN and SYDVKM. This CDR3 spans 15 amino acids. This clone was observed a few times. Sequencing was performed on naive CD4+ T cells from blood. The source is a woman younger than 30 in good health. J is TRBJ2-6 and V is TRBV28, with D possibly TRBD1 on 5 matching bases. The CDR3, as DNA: TGTGCCAGCCTCACCCCAGGGTCTGGGGCCAACGTCCTGACTTTC. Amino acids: CASLTPGSGANVLTF.